These 29 T cell receptor beta chains were sequenced from one sample in a study of post-analysis software for immune sequencing data. Study observations and caveats: Controls showed lower frequencies than patients for five TRBV segments, and TRBV5-6, TRBV5-1 and TRBV20-1 were among these.

What these receptors recognize is not known. Incorporated into the TCR beta cDNA libraries were unique molecular identifiers, which served to reduce PCR and sequencing biases. TCRdb itself ran the PCR reads through MiXCR, one entry per CDR3 protein. Of hundreds of thousands of distinct CDR3 sequences listed, about 53% are singletons. The sample taken for sequencing was blood. The receptors shown here come from a girl aged 10-17 years with multiple sclerosis.

The chain combines TRBV3-1 with TRBJ2-6, with 9 bases fitting TRBD1. There are 19 residues in the CDR3. Germline V lookup: CDR1 LGHDT, CDR2 YNNKEL (reference sequence). V lost 4 bases to trimming and J lost 1 base; unmatched junction nucleotides: 11. DNA for the CDR3: TGTGCCAGCAGCCTTTCGAGACAGGGGGACCTTTCTGGGGCCAACGTCCTGACTTTC. Translating gives CASSLSRQGDLSGANVLTF.

This chain uses TRBV5-1 with TRBJ2-1, with D possibly being TRBD2 (7 bases). Trimming cost V 4 bases and J 6 bases, with 20 bases left between them. Looked up from germline, CDR1 is SGHRS and CDR2 is YFSETQ. CDR3 length: 16 amino acids. DNA of the CDR3: TGCGCCAGCAGCGTAGGGGGGGCCATCAGGGTCAATGAGCAGTTCTTC. It codes for CASSVGGAIRVNEQFF.

The table lists this clonotype with a count of one. The V and J genes are TRBV6-1 and TRBJ2-5; 10 nucleotides line up with TRBD1. Per the germline V gene, CDR1 is MNHNS and CDR2 is SASEGT. The CDR3 totals 16 residues. Trimming cost V 5 bases and J 4 bases; bases outside gene matches: 10. This CDR3 is CASSHDRDRGGETQYF. The DNA of the CDR3 is TGTGCCAGCAGTCATGACCGGGACAGGGGAGGAGAGACCCAGTACTTC.

This clonotype was detected many times. The CDR3: CASSQNRWNEQFF. DNA for the CDR3: TGTGCCAGCAGTCAAAATCGGTGGAATGAGCAGTTCTTC. The chain couples TRBV12-3 or TRBV12-4 to TRBJ2-1; D remains unclear. This CDR3 region has 13 residues. The ends were cut back, 5 bases at V and 7 bases at J, with 12 bases in the middle.

This chain joins TRBV15 and TRBJ2-5; D not resolved. The CDR3 has 14 residues. Germline CDR1 reads LNHNV; CDR2 reads YYDKDF (reference sequence). The germline V and J ends were trimmed by 2 bases and 0 bases, with 7 bases remaining between them. The CDR3 loop is CATSRNRDQETQYF. The CDR3 DNA reads as TGTGCCACCAGCAGAAATCGCGACCAAGAGACCCAGTACTTC.

This clonotype turned up a few times. The chain combines TRBV7-6 with TRBJ1-1; 8 positions agree with TRBD1. Germline V CDR1 and CDR2: SGHVS, FNYEAQ. J was trimmed by 4 bases and V by 3 bases; bases with no gene match: 13. The CDR3 length is 17 residues. The CDR3 loop reads CASSLAKGQGLGTEAFF. CDR3 coding DNA: TGTGCCAGCAGCTTGGCAAAAGGACAGGGCTTGGGCACTGAAGCTTTCTTT.

The V call is TRBV4-2, the J call TRBJ2-1, with 7 nucleotides matching TRBD2. From germline, CDR1 is LGHNA and CDR2 YNFKEQ. Losses at the gene ends were 2 bases for V and 6 bases for J; bases not matched to a gene: 10. CDR3 size: 16 residues. CDR3 protein: CASSQLGPSGGNEQFF. The CDR3 DNA reads TGTGCCAGCAGCCAACTAGGGCCTTCGGGGGGCAATGAGCAGTTCTTC.

The genes are TRBV6-6 and TRBJ2-5; D is uncertain. Trimming shortened V by 2 bases and J by 6 bases, and 4 bases separated the two germline ends. The CDR3 loop spans 11 amino acids. Germline V CDR1 and CDR2: MNHNY, SVGAGI (reference sequence). The CDR3 nucleotides are TGTGCCAGCAGTTACAGGCAGACCCAGTACTTC. Translating it yields CASSYRQTQYF.

CDR3 sequence: CASSFRRQAGFYEQYF. The CDR3 DNA reads as TGTGCCAGCAGTTTCCGTCGGCAGGCAGGGTTCTACGAGCAGTACTTC. This rearrangement joins TRBV12-3 or TRBV12-4 to TRBJ2-7; D may be TRBD1 (5 bases). There are 16 residues in the CDR3. The ends were cut back, 3 bases at V and 3 bases at J, with 18 bases in the middle.

In regard to this clonotype: The germline gene is not matched at one end of the junction; a read error may be the cause. V is TRBV5-1 and J is TRBJ2-7, with TRBD2 identical over 11 bases. Germline V CDR1 and CDR2: SGHRS, YFSETQ. The CDR3 extends over 16 amino acids. CDR3 nucleotide sequence: TGCGCCAACAGCTTGGGGACTAGCGGAGGATCCTACGAGCAGTACTTC. As protein: CANSLGTSGGSYEQYF.

Comments on this clonotype: Mismatch with germline at one junction end may stem from a read error. The chain couples TRBV7-2 to TRBJ2-3; 12 bases are a match to TRBD2. Germline-derived CDR1 and CDR2 are SGHTA and FQGNSA. The length of the CDR3 is 16 residues. CDR3 in amino acids: CVSSMTSGGSADTQYF. The CDR3 bases are TGTGTCAGCAGCATGACTAGCGGGGGAAGCGCAGATACGCAGTATTTT.

V and J are TRBV18 and TRBJ1-1, with D possibly matching TRBD1 (5 bases). The V gene's germline CDR1 is KGHSH and CDR2 LQKENI. The CDR3 runs 14 residues. V was cut by 2 bases and J by 10 bases, with 17 bases left in between. CDR3: CASSPRDGTTLAFF. The CDR3 DNA is TGTGCCAGCTCACCAAGGGACGGCACTACTCTAGCTTTCTTT.

The V and J genes are TRBV13 and TRBJ2-7; TRBD1 aligns across 7 bases. Trimming took 2 bases from V and 3 from J; bases not matched to a gene: 7. CDR3 length: 15 amino acids. Germline-derived CDR1 and CDR2 are PRHDT and FYEKMQ (reference sequence). CDR3 nucleotide sequence: TGTGCCAGCAGCTTATTCGCCGGGACAGTCTACGAGCAGTACTTC. As protein: CASSLFAGTVYEQYF.

This clonotype was observed at least ten times. The chain combines TRBV5-1 with TRBJ2-6; TRBD1 matches 10 bases. The germline CDR1 and CDR2 sequences are SGHRS and YFSETQ. The CDR3 is 16 amino acids. Unmatched junction bases numbered 3, after V lost 4 bases and J lost 2 bases. The CDR3: CASSLGQGAGANVLTF. The CDR3 nucleotides read TGCGCCAGCAGCCTCGGACAGGGGGCTGGGGCCAACGTCCTGACTTTC.

The V gene is TRBV5-8, the J gene TRBJ2-3; D is uncertain. Germline V gene lookup returns CDR1 SGHTS and CDR2 YDEGEE. V lost 2 bases, J lost 4 bases, and 5 bases lay in between. This CDR3 has 12 residues. The CDR3 region has the DNA TGTGCCAGCAGCTTCACCCCAGATACGCAGTATTTT. It yields the protein CASSFTPDTQYF.

The V call is TRBV7-9, the J call TRBJ1-4, with D unclear. CDR1 and CDR2 from the germline V gene are SEHNR and FQNEAQ (reference sequence). The CDR3 is 16 residues long. V lost 5 bases, J lost 0 bases, and 13 bases lay in between. The CDR3 region is CASSLAIGATNEKLFF. DNA of the CDR3: TGTGCCAGCAGCCTCGCCATTGGGGCAACTAATGAAAAACTGTTTTTT.

The V and J genes are TRBV6-6 and TRBJ2-4, with D perhaps matching TRBD1 (5 bases). The J call may be mistaken, given a closer DNA end match to TRBJ2-7. This CDR3 has 15 residues. Per the germline V gene, CDR1 is MNHNY and CDR2 is SVGAGI (reference sequence). CDR3 region: CASSYIMTDIYEQYF. The CDR3 nucleotides are TGTGCCAGCAGTTACATCATGACAGACATCTACGAGCAGTACTTC.

The chain has TRBV20-1 and TRBJ2-3; no reliable D call. CDR1 DFQATT and CDR2 SNEGSKA come from the germline V gene (reference sequence). V was pared by 0 bases and J by 6 bases, with 22 bases between. The CDR3 length is 17 residues. Written as DNA, the CDR3 is TGCAGTGCTAGAGATCCCACGGCCAGCCCTCTCGCGGATACGCAGTATTTT. As protein: CSARDPTASPLADTQYF.

V and J are TRBV12-3 or TRBV12-4 and TRBJ2-2; TRBD1 matches 8 bases. The CDR3 contains 18 residues. After removal of 4 bases from V and 1 base from J, the junction contained 11 bases not matched to a gene. The CDR3 loop is CASSYQGARRLNTGELFF. The CDR3 bases are TGTGCCAGCAGTTACCAGGGGGCGCGTCGGCTGAACACCGGGGAGCTGTTTTTT.

Here the CDR3 DNA reads TGTGCCAGCAGTCCTTTCGGACAGGGGGGTTCACCCCTCCACTTT. Its protein product is CASSPFGQGGSPLHF. V gene TRBV27 combines with J gene TRBJ1-6; 10 bases align to TRBD1. This CDR3 is 15 amino acids long. The trim removed 5 bases at V and 9 bases at J, leaving 7 bases unmatched. Germline CDR1 is MNHEY and CDR2 is SMNVEV (reference sequence).

The chain uses TRBV30 and TRBJ2-1; tentative D call: TRBD2 (6 bases). This CDR3 has 13 amino acids. The V end was cut by 2 bases, the J end by 6 bases, with 11 bases between. In germline, CDR1 is GTSNPN, CDR2 SVGIG (reference sequence). The CDR3 sequence: CAWSSGGRNEQFF. The CDR3 bases are TGTGCCTGGAGTAGTGGAGGGCGCAATGAGCAGTTCTTC.

The chain couples TRBV5-1 to TRBJ2-3, with D possibly matching TRBD2 (7 bases). CDR1 and CDR2 from the germline V gene are SGHRS and YFSETQ. V shed 4 bases and J shed 2 bases, with 17 bases lying between them. The CDR3 is made up of 16 amino acids. Here the CDR3 reads CASSLPRGGFTDTQYF. CDR3 DNA sequence: TGCGCCAGCAGCCTTCCGAGGGGGGGGTTCACAGATACGCAGTATTTT.

J is TRBJ2-7 and V is TRBV20-1; the D gene is possibly TRBD1 (6 bases). Germline-derived CDR1 and CDR2 are DFQATT and SNEGSKA (reference sequence). This CDR3 is 13 amino acids long. The V and J ends lost 6 bases and 0 bases respectively, with 12 bases between them. The CDR3 reads CSANRVPSYEQYF. The CDR3 bases are TGCAGTGCAAACAGGGTCCCCTCCTACGAGCAGTACTTC.

This clonotype was picked up a small number of times. The rearrangement joins TRBV7-9 to TRBJ2-1; 7 bases line up with TRBD1. CDR1 and CDR2 from the germline V gene are SEHNR and FQNEAQ (reference sequence). CDR3 length: 15 residues. V was clipped by 5 bases and J by 7 bases; unmatched bases: 11. The CDR3 region has the DNA TGTGCCAGCAGCCGGACAGGTCCTGTGGGGAATGAGCAGTTCTTC. Protein product: CASSRTGPVGNEQFF.

V and J are TRBV7-2 and TRBJ1-4; D may be TRBD1 (5 bases). This CDR3 has 14 amino acids. V lost 8 bases and J 7 bases, leaving 17 bases between the germline ends. The V gene's germline CDR1 is SGHTA and CDR2 FQGNSA. CDR3: CASGHPGRIEKLFF. CDR3 DNA: TGTGCCAGCGGCCACCCGGGACGGATTGAAAAACTGTTTTTT.

This rearrangement joins TRBV12-3 or TRBV12-4 to TRBJ2-1, with D unresolved. This CDR3 comprises 17 residues. The V end lost 0 bases, the J end lost 0 bases, and 12 bases lay between the germline ends. CDR3 region: CASSLARWDNSYNEQFF. CDR3 nucleotide sequence: TGTGCCAGCAGTTTAGCGAGGTGGGATAACTCCTACAATGAGCAGTTCTTC.

This clonotype was seen a handful of times. V gene TRBV7-3 combines with J gene TRBJ2-6; 7 positions match TRBD2. Per germline, CDR1 SGHTA and CDR2 FQGTGA. CDR3 length: 18 residues. Trimming at V came to 5 bases and at J to 1 base, leaving 11 bases not matched to a gene. The CDR3 nucleotides read TGTGCCAGCAGCCCTAGGGGTGGGACTATGTCTGGGGCCAACGTCCTGACTTTC. This translates into CASSPRGGTMSGANVLTF.

The CDR3 loop is CSARDMTLAPYNEQYF. CDR3 in DNA: TGCAGTGCTAGAGATATGACCCTAGCGCCCTACAATGAGCAGTACTTC. This sequence joins TRBV20-1 and TRBJ2-7; possible D gene TRBD2, 6 bases. V was cut by 0 bases and J by 7 bases, with 22 bases left in between. The CDR3 loop spans 16 amino acids. Per the germline V gene, CDR1 is DFQATT and CDR2 is SNEGSKA (reference sequence).

V is TRBV3-1 and J is TRBJ2-3, with 10 bases lining up with TRBD2. Losses at the gene ends were 0 bases for V and 6 bases for J; bases not matched to a gene: 9. The CDR3 is made up of 17 amino acids. Germline-derived CDR1 and CDR2 are LGHDT and YNNKEL (reference sequence). The CDR3 protein is CASSQDLLAGVVDTQYF. The CDR3 bases are TGTGCCAGCAGCCAAGATCTCCTAGCGGGGGTGGTGGATACGCAGTATTTT.